This TCR beta chain appears in the sequencing data of a study of PD-1 blockade in classical Hodgkin lymphoma. The study's findings and limits: TCR diversity in CD4+, not CD8+, cells rose significantly by C4D1. Reported findings placed baseline TCR diversity lower in newly diagnosed patients (compared with healthy donors). It was among complete responders that baseline diversity resembled that of newly diagnosed patients.

Every patient experienced relapse after autologous stem cell transplantation, and brentuximab vedotin exposure varied. Profiled with immunoSEQ multiplex PCR; TCRdb holds only in-frame clones, not every one. Seen here are tens of thousands of clones, 80% observed once, and the top ten hold 22%. Germline V CDR1 and CDR2: SGHTA, FQGNSA. The V and J ends lost 5 bases and 0 bases respectively, with 6 bases between them. The CDR3 has 13 amino acids. Regarding this clone: Its target is not known.

The origin of this receptor is a human donor with classical Hodgkin lymphoma. The V and J genes are TRBV7-2 and TRBJ2-3; D gene unclear. The material was peripheral blood mononuclear cells (PBMCs), obtained before the second cycle of nivolumab. This chain's CDR3 is CASSPGSTDTQYF. Written as DNA, the CDR3 is TGTGCCAGCAGCCCCGGAAGCACAGATACGCAGTATTTT.